This entry concerns a single T cell receptor beta chain. What it binds is unknown. Profiled with immunoSEQ multiplex PCR; TCRdb holds only in-frame clones, not every one. The table includes hundreds of thousands of clones, around 87% detected once. The CD8 memory sample joined CD45RO+ cells and CCR7-negative CD45RA+ cells. This record belongs to a study of shared clonotypes between healthy human individuals. Study overall: Used for every donor were three CD4 naive, three CD4 memory, two CD8 naive and one CD8 memory plate. The study's findings and limits: Non-shared clonotypes had lower generation probabilities than clonotypes shared by all four sorted-subset donors.

The V and J ends lost 5 bases and 1 base, in that order; junction bases with no gene match: 8. From germline, CDR1 is SGHVS and CDR2 FQNEAQ. There are 15 residues in the CDR3. This clonotype was obtained from a man aged 18 to 29 in good health. The rearrangement joins TRBV7-8 to TRBJ2-7; TRBD2 matches at 7 bases. The sample taken for sequencing was memory CD8+ T cells sorted from blood. Documented subset: CD45RO+ cells pooled with CCR7-negative TemRA cells. DNA for the CDR3: TGTGCCAGCAGCCTTTTAGCGGGTAGATCCTACGAGCAGTACTTC. The encoded protein is CASSLLAGRSYEQYF.